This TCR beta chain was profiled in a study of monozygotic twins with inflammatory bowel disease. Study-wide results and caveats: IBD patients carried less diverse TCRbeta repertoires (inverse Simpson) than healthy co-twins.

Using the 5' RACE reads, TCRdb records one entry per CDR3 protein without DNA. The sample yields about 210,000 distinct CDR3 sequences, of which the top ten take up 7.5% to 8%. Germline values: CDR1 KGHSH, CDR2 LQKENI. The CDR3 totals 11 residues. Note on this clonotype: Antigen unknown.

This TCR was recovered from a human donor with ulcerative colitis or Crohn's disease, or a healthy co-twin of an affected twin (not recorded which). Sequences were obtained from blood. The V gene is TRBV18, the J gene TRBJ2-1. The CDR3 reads CASSPKVEQFF.